This record concerns one T cell receptor (beta chain) sequence. The antigen is unknown. This sample was included in a study of CD8+ T cells in alopecia areata. Trimming pared 4 bases from V and 4 bases from J, leaving 12 bases between. Germline V gene data show CDR1 as SEHNR and CDR2 as FQNEAQ (reference sequence). CDR3 size: 14 residues. Treatment denoted: oral pan-JAK inhibitor, 5-10 mg twice daily. It was from PBMCs that CD4+ and CD8+ T cells were sorted. Notes on the study in general: A great number of expanded lesional clones endured in scalp and blood during tofacitinib. For lesional scalp, especially alopecia totalis/universalis, clonality was higher than in normal scalp.

RNA, once extracted, was reverse transcribed into cDNA for use as the sequencing template. Sequencing was performed with immunoSEQ multiplex PCR; in TCRdb, only in-frame clones are kept and a portion is missing. The sample lists 130,000 or so clones; around 63% were seen once. The clonotype originates from a human donor with alopecia areata. The source was CD4+ T cells sorted from blood, collected at week 4, from a patient treated with tofacitinib. This chain links TRBV7-9 with TRBJ2-3, with D tentatively TRBD2 (7 bases). The DNA of the CDR3 is TGTGCCAGCAGCTACCCGGGGGGCGCAGATACGCAGTATTTT. Translating gives CASSYPGGADTQYF.